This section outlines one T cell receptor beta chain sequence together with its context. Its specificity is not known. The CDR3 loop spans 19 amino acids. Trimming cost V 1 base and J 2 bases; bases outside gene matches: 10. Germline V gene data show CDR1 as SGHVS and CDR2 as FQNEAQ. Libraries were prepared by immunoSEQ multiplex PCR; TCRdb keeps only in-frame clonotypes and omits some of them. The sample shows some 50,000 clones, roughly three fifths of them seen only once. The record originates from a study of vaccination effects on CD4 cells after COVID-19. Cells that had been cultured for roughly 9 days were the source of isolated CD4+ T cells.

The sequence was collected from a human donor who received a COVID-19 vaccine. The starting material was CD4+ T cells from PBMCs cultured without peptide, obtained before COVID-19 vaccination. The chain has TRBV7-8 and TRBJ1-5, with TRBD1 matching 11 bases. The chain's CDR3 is CASSLVSGTGGVGNQPQHF. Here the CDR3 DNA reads TGTGCCAGCAGCTTAGTTTCGGGGACAGGGGGGGTCGGCAATCAGCCCCAGCATTTT.